This T cell receptor (beta chain) was obtained from a study of yellow fever vaccine responses in identical twins. The CDR3 spans 14 residues. Trimming removed 1 base at V and 3 bases at J, with 10 bases between. Germline V gene lookup returns CDR1 SGHVS and CDR2 FNYEAQ. TCRdb passed the RT-PCR reads through MiXCR, listing each CDR3 protein once. The data contain approximately 13,000 distinct CDR3 sequences, about 83% of them singletons. The material was T cells from blood (PBMCs), unsorted or a sorted subset (not recorded which), obtained before or after yellow fever vaccination (not recorded which). The chain is built from TRBV7-6 and TRBJ2-7; D perhaps matches TRBD1 (5 bases). The clonotype comes from a young woman who received the yellow fever vaccine. CDR3 amino acids: CASSLGSRGYEQYF. Here the CDR3 DNA reads TGTGCCAGCAGCTTAGGGAGTAGGGGCTACGAGCAGTACTTC.